This T cell receptor beta chain derives from a study of OX40 agonist ivuxolimab in advanced cancers. Germline CDR1 reads SGDLS; CDR2 reads YYNGEE. The ends were cut back, 3 bases at V and 5 bases at J, with 29 bases in the middle. This CDR3 is built from 19 residues. TCRdb's copy holds only in-frame clones and misses some; the assay was immunoSEQ multiplex PCR. The sample has some 97,000 clones, 75% to 95% seen once; the top ten hold approximately 0.58%. The chain joins TRBV9 to TRBJ1-2; tentatively, D is TRBD1 (5 bases). This receptor was taken from an adult with an advanced solid tumor such as melanoma, head and neck, liver or kidney cancer. The sequenced sample was CD4+ or CD8+ T cells sorted from blood, obtained in a trial of the OX40 agonist ivuxolimab. The CDR3 loop reads CASSAPIRAPGLEGYGYTF. Written as DNA, the CDR3 is TGTGCCAGCAGCGCCCCGATCCGGGCCCCAGGGCTCGAAGGGTATGGCTACACCTTC. The full variable domain, completed using reference TRBV9 and TRBJ1-2, is DSGVTQTPKHLITATGQRVTLRCSPRSGDLSVYWYQQSLDQGLQFLIQYYNGEERAKGNILERFSAQQFPDLHSELNLSSLELGDSALYFCASSAPIRAPGLEGYGYTFGSGTRLTVV.